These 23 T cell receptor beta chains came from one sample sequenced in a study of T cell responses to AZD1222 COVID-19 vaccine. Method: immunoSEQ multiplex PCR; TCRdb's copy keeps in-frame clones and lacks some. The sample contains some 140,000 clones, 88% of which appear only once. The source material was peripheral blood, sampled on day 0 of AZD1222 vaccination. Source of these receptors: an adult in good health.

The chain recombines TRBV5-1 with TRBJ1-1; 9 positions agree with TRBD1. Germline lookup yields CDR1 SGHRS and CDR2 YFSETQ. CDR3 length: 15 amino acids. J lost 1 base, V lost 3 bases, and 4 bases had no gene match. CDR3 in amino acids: CASSWTGDWNTEAFF. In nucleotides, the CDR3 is TGCGCCAGCAGCTGGACAGGGGATTGGAACACTGAAGCTTTCTTT.

CDR3 nucleotide sequence: TGTGCCAGCAGCTTAGAATGGGGGCAAGGGGCCAACGTCCTGACTTTC. It yields the protein CASSLEWGQGANVLTF. V is TRBV11-2 and J is TRBJ2-6; TRBD1 is a possible D gene (6 bases). V was cut by 0 bases and J by 4 bases, with 10 bases left in between. CDR3 length: 16 residues. Germline V gene sequence: CDR1 SGHAT, CDR2 FQNNGV.

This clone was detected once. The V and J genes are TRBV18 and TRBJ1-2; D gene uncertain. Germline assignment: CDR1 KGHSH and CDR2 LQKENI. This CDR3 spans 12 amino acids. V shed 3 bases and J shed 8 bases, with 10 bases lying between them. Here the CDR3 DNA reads TGTGCCAGCTCACCCCCTGGCTTCGGCTACACCTTC. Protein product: CASSPPGFGYTF.

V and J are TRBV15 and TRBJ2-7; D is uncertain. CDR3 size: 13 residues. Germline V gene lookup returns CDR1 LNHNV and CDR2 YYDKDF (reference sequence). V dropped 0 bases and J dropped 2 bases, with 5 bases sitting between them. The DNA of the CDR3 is TGTGCCACCAGCAGAGACCCGACCTACGAGCAGTACTTC. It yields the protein CATSRDPTYEQYF.

This chain's CDR3 is CASSQDAGSNSPLHF. The CDR3 region has the DNA TGTGCCAGCAGCCAAGATGCAGGTAGTAATTCACCCCTCCACTTT. The chain employs TRBV3-1 (or the pseudogene TRBV3-2) and TRBJ1-6; no clear D. The V and J ends lost 0 bases and 6 bases respectively, with 9 bases between them. Germline V gene lookup returns CDR1 LGHDT and CDR2 YNNKEL (reference sequence). This CDR3 has 15 amino acids.

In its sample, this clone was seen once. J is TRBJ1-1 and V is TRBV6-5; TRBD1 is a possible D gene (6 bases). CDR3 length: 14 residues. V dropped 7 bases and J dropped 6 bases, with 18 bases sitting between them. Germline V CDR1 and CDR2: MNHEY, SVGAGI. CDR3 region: CASNPRGAHAEAFF. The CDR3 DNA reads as TGTGCCAGCAACCCACGGGGGGCGCATGCTGAAGCTTTCTTT.

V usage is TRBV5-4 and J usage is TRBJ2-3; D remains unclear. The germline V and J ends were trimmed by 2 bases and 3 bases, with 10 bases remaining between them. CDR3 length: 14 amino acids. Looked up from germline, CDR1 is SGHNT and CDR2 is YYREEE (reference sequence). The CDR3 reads CASSFGGRTDTQYF. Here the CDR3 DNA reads TGTGCCAGCAGCTTTGGCGGACGAACAGATACGCAGTATTTT.

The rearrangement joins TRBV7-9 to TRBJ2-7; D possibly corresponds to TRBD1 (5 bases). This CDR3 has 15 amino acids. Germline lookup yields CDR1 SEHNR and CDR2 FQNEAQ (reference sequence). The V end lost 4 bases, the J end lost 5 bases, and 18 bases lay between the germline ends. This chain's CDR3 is CASSSRAGGSNEQYF. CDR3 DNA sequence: TGTGCCAGCAGCTCCAGGGCAGGCGGTTCGAACGAGCAGTACTTC.

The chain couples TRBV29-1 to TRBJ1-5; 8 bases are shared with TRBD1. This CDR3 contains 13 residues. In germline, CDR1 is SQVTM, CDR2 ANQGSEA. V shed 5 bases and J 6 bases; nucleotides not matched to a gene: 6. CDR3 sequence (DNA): TGCAGCGTTCAGGACAGGGTCGGTCAGCCCCAGCATTTT. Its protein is CSVQDRVGQPQHF.

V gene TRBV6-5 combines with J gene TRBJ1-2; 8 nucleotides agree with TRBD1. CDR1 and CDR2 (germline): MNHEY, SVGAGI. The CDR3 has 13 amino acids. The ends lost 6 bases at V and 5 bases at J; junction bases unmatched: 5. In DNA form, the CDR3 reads TGTGCCAGCAGCCTAGACAGGGGATATGGCTACACCTTC. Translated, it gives CASSLDRGYGYTF.

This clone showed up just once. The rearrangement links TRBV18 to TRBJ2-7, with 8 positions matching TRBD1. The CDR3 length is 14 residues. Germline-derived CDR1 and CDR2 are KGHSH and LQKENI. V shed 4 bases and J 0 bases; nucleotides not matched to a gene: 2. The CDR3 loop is CASSLTGGSYEQYF. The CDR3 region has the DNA TGTGCCAGCTCACTAACAGGGGGCTCCTACGAGCAGTACTTC. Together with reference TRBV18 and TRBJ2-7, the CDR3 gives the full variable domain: NAGVMQNPRHLVRRRGQEARLRCSPMKGHSHVYWYRQLPEEGLKFMVYLQKENIIDESGMPKERFSAEFPKEGPSILRIQQVVRGDSAAYFCASSLTGGSYEQYFGPGTRLTVT.

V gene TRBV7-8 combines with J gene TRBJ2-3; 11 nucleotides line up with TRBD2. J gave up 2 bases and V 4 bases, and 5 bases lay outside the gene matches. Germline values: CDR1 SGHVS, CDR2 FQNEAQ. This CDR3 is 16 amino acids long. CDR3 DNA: TGTGCCAGCAGCTCGGGACTAGCGGCTATCACAGATACGCAGTATTTT. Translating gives CASSSGLAAITDTQYF.

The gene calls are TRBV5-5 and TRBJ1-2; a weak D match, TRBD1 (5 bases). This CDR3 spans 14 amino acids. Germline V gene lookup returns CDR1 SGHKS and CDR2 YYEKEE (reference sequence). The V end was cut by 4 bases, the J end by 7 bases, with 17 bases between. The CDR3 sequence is CASSPEGYGGGYTF. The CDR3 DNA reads TGTGCCAGCAGCCCCGAGGGCTACGGGGGTGGCTACACCTTC.

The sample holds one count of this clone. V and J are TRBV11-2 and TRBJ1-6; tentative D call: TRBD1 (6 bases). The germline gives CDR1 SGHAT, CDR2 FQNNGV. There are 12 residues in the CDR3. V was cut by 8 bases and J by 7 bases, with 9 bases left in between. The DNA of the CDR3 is TGTGCCAGCGGAACAGGGAATTCACCCCTCCACTTT. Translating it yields CASGTGNSPLHF.

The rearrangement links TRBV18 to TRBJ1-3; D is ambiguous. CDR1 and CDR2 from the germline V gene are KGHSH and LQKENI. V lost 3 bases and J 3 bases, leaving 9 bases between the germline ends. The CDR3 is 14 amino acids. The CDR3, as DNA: TGTGCCAGCTCACCGTCAAGAGATGGAAACACCATATATTTT. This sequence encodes CASSPSRDGNTIYF.

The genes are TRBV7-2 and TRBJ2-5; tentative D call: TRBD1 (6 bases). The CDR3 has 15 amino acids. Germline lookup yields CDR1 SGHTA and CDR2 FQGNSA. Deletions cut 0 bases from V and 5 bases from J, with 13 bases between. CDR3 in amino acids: CASSLANSGGETQYF. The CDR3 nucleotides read TGTGCCAGCAGCTTAGCGAACAGTGGGGGCGAGACCCAGTACTTC.

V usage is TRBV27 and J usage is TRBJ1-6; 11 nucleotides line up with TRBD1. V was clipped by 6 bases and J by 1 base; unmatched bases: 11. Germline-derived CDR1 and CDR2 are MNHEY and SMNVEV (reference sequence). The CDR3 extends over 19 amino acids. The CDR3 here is CASSTSGTGGRSYNSPLHF. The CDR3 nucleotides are TGTGCCAGCAGCACTTCCGGGACAGGGGGTAGGTCCTATAATTCACCCCTCCACTTT.

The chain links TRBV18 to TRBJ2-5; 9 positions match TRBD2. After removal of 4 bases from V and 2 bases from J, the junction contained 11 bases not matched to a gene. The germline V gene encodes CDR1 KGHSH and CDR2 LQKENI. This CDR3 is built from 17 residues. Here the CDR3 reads CASSRSTSGGSQETQYF. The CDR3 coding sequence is TGTGCCAGCTCACGGTCGACTAGCGGAGGGAGTCAAGAGACCCAGTACTTC.

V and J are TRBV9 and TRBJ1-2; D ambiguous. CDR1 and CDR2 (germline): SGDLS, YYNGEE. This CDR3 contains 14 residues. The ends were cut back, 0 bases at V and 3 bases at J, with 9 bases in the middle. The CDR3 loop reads CASSVGSDYYGYTF. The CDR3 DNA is TGTGCCAGCAGCGTAGGTTCGGATTACTATGGCTACACCTTC. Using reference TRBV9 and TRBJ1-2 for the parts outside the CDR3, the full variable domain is DSGVTQTPKHLITATGQRVTLRCSPRSGDLSVYWYQQSLDQGLQFLIQYYNGEERAKGNILERFSAQQFPDLHSELNLSSLELGDSALYFCASSVGSDYYGYTFGSGTRLTVV.

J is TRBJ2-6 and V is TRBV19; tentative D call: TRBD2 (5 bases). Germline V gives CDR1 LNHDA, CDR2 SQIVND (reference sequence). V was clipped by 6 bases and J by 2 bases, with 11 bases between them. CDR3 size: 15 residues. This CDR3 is CASSTGLAGANVLTF. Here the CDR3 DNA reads TGTGCCAGTAGCACGGGGTTAGCTGGGGCCAACGTCCTGACTTTC.

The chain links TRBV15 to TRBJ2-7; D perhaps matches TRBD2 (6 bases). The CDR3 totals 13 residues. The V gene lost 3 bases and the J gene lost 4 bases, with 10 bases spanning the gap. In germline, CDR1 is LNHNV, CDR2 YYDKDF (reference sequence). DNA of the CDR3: TGTGCCACCAGCAGGGAGGGAAGGTACGAGCAGTACTTC. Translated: CATSREGRYEQYF. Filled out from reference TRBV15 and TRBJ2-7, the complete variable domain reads DAMVIQNPRYQVTQFGKPVTLSCSQTLNHNVMYWYQQKSSQAPKLLFHYYDKDFNNEADTPDNFQSRRPNTSFCFLDIRSPGLGDTAMYLCATSREGRYEQYFGPGTRLTVT.

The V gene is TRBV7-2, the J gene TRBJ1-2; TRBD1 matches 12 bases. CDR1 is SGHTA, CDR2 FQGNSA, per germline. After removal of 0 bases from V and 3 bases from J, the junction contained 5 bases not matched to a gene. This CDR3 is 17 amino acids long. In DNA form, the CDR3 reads TGTGCCAGCAGCTTAGCGCTGGGGACAGGGGGCGACTATGGCTACACCTTC. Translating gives CASSLALGTGGDYGYTF.

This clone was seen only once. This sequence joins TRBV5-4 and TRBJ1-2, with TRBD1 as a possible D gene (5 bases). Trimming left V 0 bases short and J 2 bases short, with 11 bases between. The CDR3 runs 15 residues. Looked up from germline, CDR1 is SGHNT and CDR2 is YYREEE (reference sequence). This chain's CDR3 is CASSLGGRSNYGYTF. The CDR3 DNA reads TGTGCCAGCAGCTTGGGGGGCAGGTCAAACTATGGCTACACCTTC.